This paragraph covers one T cell receptor (beta chain) sequence. As a fraction of the sample, this clonotype is medium-sized (0.01 to 0.1%). The antigen it recognizes is unknown. Base qualities are not at hand, and no much larger clone is one base apart. In the germline V gene, CDR1 corresponds to SGHDN and CDR2 to FVKESK. The CDR3 covers 13 residues, taking in both the cysteine and the phenylalanine. Of the read, only the CDR3 DNA is kept; its 39 bases are in frame from base 1. The junction shows trimming of 4 bases on V and 2 bases on J, plus 8 bases between the germline ends. The data derive from a study of liver allograft versus peripheral blood T cells (TCRdb year 2020). About the study as a whole: In liver transplant recipients, the study looked at T cell receptor repertoires in the peripheral blood and set them against the repertoires found within the transplanted livers.

General findings and caveats noted by the study authors: T cell receptor repertoires inside liver allografts were reported to be different from the repertoires detected in peripheral blood.

Sequencing instrument: Illumina MiSeq. The public reads were run again by TCRdb, first through fastp at Q25 and then through MiXCR, and only productive beta chains were kept. Rows with a matching CDR3 protein are joined into one entry that keeps the most common DNA and genes. For this sample the table gives some 2,500 distinct CDR3 sequences, of which roughly a sixth were detected only once. The leading ten clones occupy under 35% of the sample. This receptor was obtained from a human patient who had a liver transplant. Once a transplant has taken place, some T cells may be donor derived. The rearrangement combines TRBV14 with TRBJ1-1; no D gene is confidently identified. The CDR3 is CASSPQRNTEAFF. The DNA reads as follows: TGTGCCAGCAGCCCTCAACGTAACACTGAAGCTTTCTTT.